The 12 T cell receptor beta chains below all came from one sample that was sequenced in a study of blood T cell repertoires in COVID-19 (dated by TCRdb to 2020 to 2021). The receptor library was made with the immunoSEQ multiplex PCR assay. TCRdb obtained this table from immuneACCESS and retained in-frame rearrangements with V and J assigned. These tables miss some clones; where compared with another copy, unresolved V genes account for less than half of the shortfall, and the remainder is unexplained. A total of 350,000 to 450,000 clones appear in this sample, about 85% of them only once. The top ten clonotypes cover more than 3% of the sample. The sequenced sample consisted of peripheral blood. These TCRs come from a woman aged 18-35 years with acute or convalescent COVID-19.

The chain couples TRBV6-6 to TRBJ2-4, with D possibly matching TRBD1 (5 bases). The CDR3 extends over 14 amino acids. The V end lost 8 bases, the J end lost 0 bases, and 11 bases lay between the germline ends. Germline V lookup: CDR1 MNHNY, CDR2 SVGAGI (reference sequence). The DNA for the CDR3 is TGTGCCAGCCTGGGGCAGGGAGCCAAAAACATTCAGTACTTC. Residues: CASLGQGAKNIQYF.

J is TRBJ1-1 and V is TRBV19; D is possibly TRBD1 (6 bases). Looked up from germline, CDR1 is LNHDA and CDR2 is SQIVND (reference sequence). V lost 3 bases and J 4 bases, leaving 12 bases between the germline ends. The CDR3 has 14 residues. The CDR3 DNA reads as TGTGCCAGTAGTATTGTAACAGGGCGCACTGAAGCTTTCTTT. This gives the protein CASSIVTGRTEAFF.

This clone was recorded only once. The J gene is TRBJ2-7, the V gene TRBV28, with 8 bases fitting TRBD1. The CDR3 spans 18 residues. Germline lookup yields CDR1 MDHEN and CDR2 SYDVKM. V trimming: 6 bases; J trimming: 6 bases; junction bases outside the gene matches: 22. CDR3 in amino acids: CASSLDRGPISGTCEQYF. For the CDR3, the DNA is TGTGCCAGCAGCTTAGACAGGGGACCCATATCCGGTACTTGCGAGCAGTACTTC.

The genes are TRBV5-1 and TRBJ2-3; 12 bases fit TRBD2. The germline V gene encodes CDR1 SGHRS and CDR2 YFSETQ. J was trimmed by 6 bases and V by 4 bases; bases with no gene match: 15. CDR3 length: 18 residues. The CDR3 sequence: CASSLGPGGTSGFDTQYF. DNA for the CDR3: TGCGCCAGCAGCCTTGGACCGGGGGGGACTAGCGGGTTTGATACGCAGTATTTT.

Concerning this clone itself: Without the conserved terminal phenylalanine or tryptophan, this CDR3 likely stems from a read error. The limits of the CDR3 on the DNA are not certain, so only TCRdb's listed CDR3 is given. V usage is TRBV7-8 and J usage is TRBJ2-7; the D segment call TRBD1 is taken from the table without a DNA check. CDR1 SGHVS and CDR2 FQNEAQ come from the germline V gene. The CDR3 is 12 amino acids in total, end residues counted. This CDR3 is CASSPDAGNALY.

CDR3 loop: CASSARDSSGNTIYF. CDR3 sequence (DNA): TGTGCCAGCAGCGCCCGGGACAGCTCTGGAAACACCATATATTTT. The rearrangement uses TRBV5-4 and TRBJ1-3; 7 nucleotides align to TRBD1. V lost 4 bases and J lost 0; bases outside the gene matches: 4. The length of the CDR3 is 15 residues. In germline, CDR1 is SGHNT, CDR2 YYREEE (reference sequence).

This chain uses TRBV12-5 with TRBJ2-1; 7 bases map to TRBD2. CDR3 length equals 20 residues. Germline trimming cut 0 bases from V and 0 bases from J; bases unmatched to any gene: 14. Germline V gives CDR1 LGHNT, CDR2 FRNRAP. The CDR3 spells CASGLVRSGDGQSSYNEQFF. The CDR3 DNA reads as TGTGCTAGTGGTTTGGTACGCAGCGGGGATGGGCAGAGCTCCTACAATGAGCAGTTCTTC.

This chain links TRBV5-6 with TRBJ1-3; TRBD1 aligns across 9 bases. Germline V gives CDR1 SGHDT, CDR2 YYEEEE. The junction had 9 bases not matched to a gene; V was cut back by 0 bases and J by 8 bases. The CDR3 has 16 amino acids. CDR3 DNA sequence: TGTGCCAGCAGCTTGGTATTAACAGGGGGCCGAGACACCATATATTTT. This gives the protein CASSLVLTGGRDTIYF.

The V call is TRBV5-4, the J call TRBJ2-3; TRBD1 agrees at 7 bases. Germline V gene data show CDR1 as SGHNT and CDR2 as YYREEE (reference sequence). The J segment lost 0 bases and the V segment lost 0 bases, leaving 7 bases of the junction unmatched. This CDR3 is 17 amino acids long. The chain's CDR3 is CASSLDPGGTSTDTQYF. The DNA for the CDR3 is TGTGCCAGCAGCTTGGATCCAGGGGGAACTAGCACAGATACGCAGTATTTT.

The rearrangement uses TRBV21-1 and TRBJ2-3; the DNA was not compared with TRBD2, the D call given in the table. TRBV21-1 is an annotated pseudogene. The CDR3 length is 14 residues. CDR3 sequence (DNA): TGTGCCAGCAGCTCGCAAGAACTAGGAGATACGCAGTATTTT. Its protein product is CASSSQELGDTQYF.

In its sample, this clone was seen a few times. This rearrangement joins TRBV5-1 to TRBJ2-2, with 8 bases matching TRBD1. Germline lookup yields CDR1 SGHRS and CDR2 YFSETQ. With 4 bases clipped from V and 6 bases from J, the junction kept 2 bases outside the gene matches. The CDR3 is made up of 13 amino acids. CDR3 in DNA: TGCGCCAGCAGCCTACAGGGGGCCGGGGAGCTGTTTTTT. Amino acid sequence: CASSLQGAGELFF. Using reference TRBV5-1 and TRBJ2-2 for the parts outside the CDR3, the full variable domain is KAGVTQTPRYLIKTRGQQVTLSCSPISGHRSVSWYQQTPGQGLQFLFEYFSETQRNKGNFPGRFSGRQFSNSRSEMNVSTLELGDSALYLCASSLQGAGELFFGEGSRLTVL.

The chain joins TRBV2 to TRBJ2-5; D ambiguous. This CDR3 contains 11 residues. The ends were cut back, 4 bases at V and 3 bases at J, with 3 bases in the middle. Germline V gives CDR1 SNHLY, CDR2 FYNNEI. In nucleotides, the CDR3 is TGTGCCAGCAGTGCCAAAGAGACCCAGTACTTC. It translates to CASSAKETQYF.